This entry is about one T cell receptor beta chain. CDR1 is LGHNA and CDR2 is YNFKEQ in the germline V gene. The CDR3 length is 16 residues. V lost 0 bases to trimming and J lost 4 bases; unmatched junction nucleotides: 4. Cyclophosphamide on days +3 and +4 followed busulfan-fludarabine conditioning and a marrow graft. TCRdb keeps only in-frame clones here, not all; method: immunoSEQ multiplex PCR. Observed are more than 10,000 clones, no singletons, with the top ten taking about 25%. The record originates from a study of T cells after posttransplantation cyclophosphamide. Here the sequenced sample was PBMCs, taken after allogeneic stem cell transplant with posttransplant cyclophosphamide. This clonotype originated in a female patient aged 40 to 55 who received an allogeneic stem cell transplant from an unrelated donor, was CMV-positive, and had acute GVHD only. Some T cells may trace back to the graft donor. The J gene is TRBJ2-1, the V gene TRBV4-2, with 9 bases identical to TRBD2. In nucleotides, the CDR3 is TGTGCCAGCAGCCAAGAGGGCGGGAGGGGATACAATGAGCAGTTCTTC. Amino acids: CASSQEGGRGYNEQFF.